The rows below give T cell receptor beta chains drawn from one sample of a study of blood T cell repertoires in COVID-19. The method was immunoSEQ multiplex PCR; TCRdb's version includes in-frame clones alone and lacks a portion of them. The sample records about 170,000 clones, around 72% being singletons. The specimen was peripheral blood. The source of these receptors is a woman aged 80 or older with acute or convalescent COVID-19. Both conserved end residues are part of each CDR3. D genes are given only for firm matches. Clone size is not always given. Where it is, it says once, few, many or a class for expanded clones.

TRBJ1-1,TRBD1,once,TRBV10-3,CASRGQENTEAFF,TGTGCCAGCAGGGGACAGGAAAACACTGAAGCTTTCTTT
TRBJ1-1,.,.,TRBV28,CASSLSLGTDSMNTEAFF,TGTGCCAGCAGTTTATCCCTCGGGACTGACTCCATGAACACTGAAGCTTTCTTT
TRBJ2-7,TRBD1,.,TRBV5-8,CASSVLTGATGEQYF,TGTGCCAGCAGCGTTTTAACAGGGGCGACTGGCGAGCAGTACTTC
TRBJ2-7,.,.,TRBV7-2,CASSSPQAGTAYEQYF,TGTGCCAGCAGCTCGCCTCAAGCGGGTACTGCCTACGAGCAGTACTTC
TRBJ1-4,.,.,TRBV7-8,CASSSYPSEGTNEKLFF,TGTGCCAGCAGCTCCTATCCCTCAGAGGGAACTAATGAAAAACTGTTTTTT
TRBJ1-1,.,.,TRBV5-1,CASSANIGGVNTEAFF,TGCGCCAGCAGCGCTAACATTGGGGGGGTGAACACTGAAGCTTTCTTT
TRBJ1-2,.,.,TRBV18,CASSVDRDHGYTF,TGTGCCAGCTCGGTTGACAGAGACCATGGCTACACCTTC
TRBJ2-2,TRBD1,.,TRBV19,CATTDRPRASTGELFF,TGTGCCACGACGGACAGGCCCCGAGCGAGCACCGGGGAGCTGTTTTTT
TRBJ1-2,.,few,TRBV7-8,CASGGQGNYGYTF,TGTGCCAGCGGCGGGCAGGGGAACTATGGCTACACCTTC
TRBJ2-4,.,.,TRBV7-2,CASSSDFLAKNIQYF,TGTGCCAGCAGCTCGGACTTCTTAGCCAAAAACATTCAGTACTTC
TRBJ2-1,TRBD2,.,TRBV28,CASSPTSGGYNEQFF,TGTGCCAGCAGTCCAACTAGCGGGGGATACAATGAGCAGTTCTTC
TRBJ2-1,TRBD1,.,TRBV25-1,CASSDPGQGAYNEQFF,TGTGCCAGCAGTGATCCGGGACAGGGGGCATACAATGAGCAGTTCTTC
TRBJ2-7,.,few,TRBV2,CASSSYEQYF,TGTGCCAGCAGTTCGTACGAGCAGTACTTC
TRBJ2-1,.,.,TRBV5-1,CASSFEHNEQFF,TGCGCCAGCAGCTTTGAGCACAATGAGCAGTTCTTC
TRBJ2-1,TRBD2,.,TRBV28,CASILAGGINEQFF,TGTGCCAGCATACTAGCGGGAGGAATCAATGAGCAGTTCTTC
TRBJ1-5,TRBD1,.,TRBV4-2,CASSLGTGLGNQPQHF,TGTGCCAGCAGCCTTGGGACAGGGTTGGGCAATCAGCCCCAGCATTTT
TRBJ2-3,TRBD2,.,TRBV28,CASSLGGRVTDTQYF,TGTGCCAGCAGTTTGGGCGGGAGGGTGACAGATACGCAGTATTTT
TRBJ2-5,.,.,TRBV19,CASTPQKGGTQYF,TGTGCCAGTACCCCTCAAAAGGGAGGGACCCAGTACTTC
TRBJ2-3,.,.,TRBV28,CASSLLSSTDTQYF,TGTGCCAGCAGTTTATTATCCAGCACAGATACGCAGTATTTT
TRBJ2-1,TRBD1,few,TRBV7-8,CASSPDIGQGGNEQFF,TGTGCCAGCAGCCCCGATATTGGACAGGGGGGGAATGAGCAGTTCTTC
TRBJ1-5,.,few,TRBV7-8,CASSSLGGIGQPQHF,TGTGCCAGCAGCTCTTTAGGCGGGATCGGGCAGCCCCAGCATTTT
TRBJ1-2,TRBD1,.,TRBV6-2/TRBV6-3,CASSWGQIYGYTF,TGTGCCAGCAGTTGGGGACAGATCTATGGCTACACCTTC
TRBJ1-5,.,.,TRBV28,CASSRGQQGHGQPQHF,TGTGCCAGCAGTAGGGGCCAACAGGGTCATGGGCAGCCCCAGCATTTT
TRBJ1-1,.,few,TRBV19,CASSPFGESGEAFF,TGTGCCAGTAGCCCTTTCGGTGAGTCGGGGGAAGCTTTCTTT
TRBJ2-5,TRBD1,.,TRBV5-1,CASSLADREQETQYF,TGCGCCAGCAGCTTGGCCGACAGGGAACAAGAGACCCAGTACTTC
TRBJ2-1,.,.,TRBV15,CATSRDREAEQFF,TGTGCCACCAGCAGAGATCGTGAGGCCGAGCAGTTCTTC
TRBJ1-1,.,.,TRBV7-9,CASSFFGLGDTEAFF,TGTGCCAGCAGCTTCTTCGGCCTAGGGGACACTGAAGCTTTCTTT
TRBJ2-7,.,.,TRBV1,CTSSQDRGRASGSHEQYF,TGCACCAGCAGCCAAGATCGGGGCCGGGCTAGCGGGAGCCACGAGCAGTACTTC
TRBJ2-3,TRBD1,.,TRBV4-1,CASSLGTGGTDTQYF,TGCGCCAGCAGCCTTGGGACAGGGGGCACAGATACGCAGTATTTT
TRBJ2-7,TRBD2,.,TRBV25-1,CASGLGLAGDEREQYF,TGTGCCAGCGGCCTCGGTCTAGCGGGAGACGAGCGCGAGCAGTACTTC
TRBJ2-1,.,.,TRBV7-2,CASSLAENNEQFF,TGTGCCAGCAGCTTAGCGGAGAACAATGAGCAGTTCTTC
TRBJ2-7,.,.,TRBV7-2,CASSSPPRRHPYEQYF,TGTGCCAGCAGCTCACCCCCCAGGAGGCATCCCTACGAGCAGTACTTC